One and the same sample provided the 19 T cell receptor beta chains below, sequenced in a study of radiation and T cells in renal cell carcinoma. Sequencing was performed with immunoSEQ multiplex PCR; in TCRdb, only in-frame clones are kept and a portion is missing. Of 120,000 to 150,000 clones listed, 75% to 90% were seen once; the top ten hold over 15%. Stated time point: blood 4 weeks post-SBRT, at nephrectomy. The sample's treatment: 15 Gy SBRT to primary tumor, nephrectomy 4 weeks later. Sample: blood, taken from a patient whose treatment included radiotherapy and nephrectomy. The receptors come from a woman in her forties or fifties with renal cell carcinoma.

The V call is TRBV28, the J call TRBJ1-3, with a weak D call TRBD1 (6 bases). Germline V gene data show CDR1 as MDHEN and CDR2 as SYDVKM. The CDR3 is 16 residues long. The ends were cut back, 4 bases at V and 0 bases at J, with 13 bases in the middle. As DNA, the CDR3 is TGTGCCAGCAGTTCAGGACAGCTCTCCTCTGGAAACACCATATATTTT. This translates into CASSSGQLSSGNTIYF.

The chain combines TRBV7-2 with TRBJ2-7; a weak D match, TRBD1 (6 bases). The CDR3 spans 13 residues. CDR1 is SGHTA and CDR2 is FQGNSA in the germline V gene. V was pared by 3 bases and J by 6 bases, with 12 bases between. This CDR3 is CASSFTQGSEQYF. The CDR3 DNA is TGTGCCAGCAGCTTTACACAGGGTAGCGAGCAGTACTTC.

The rearrangement joins TRBV6-1 to TRBJ1-5; D unresolved. This CDR3 comprises 12 residues. The V gene lost 4 bases and the J gene lost 7 bases, with 8 bases spanning the gap. From germline, CDR1 is MNHNS and CDR2 SASEGT. CDR3 nucleotides: TGTGCCAGCAGTGCGATGGGGCAGCCCCAGCATTTT. This encodes CASSAMGQPQHF.

CDR3 nucleotide sequence: TGTGCCAGCAGTTACTCCACAGGGACAGGCCGGGGGACCCAGTACTTC. This translates into CASSYSTGTGRGTQYF. The chain uses TRBV6-5 and TRBJ2-5; TRBD1 matches at 8 bases. This CDR3 contains 16 residues. The V gene end was trimmed by 0 bases and the J gene end by 7 bases; junction bases not matched to a gene: 10. Germline lookup yields CDR1 MNHEY and CDR2 SVGAGI.

The V gene is TRBV4-3, the J gene TRBJ2-2, with 9 positions matching TRBD1. The germline V gene encodes CDR1 LGHNA and CDR2 YSLEER. Unmatched junction bases numbered 5, after V lost 1 base and J lost 5 bases. There are 16 residues in the CDR3. The DNA of the CDR3 is TGCGCCAGCAGCCAAGGAGACAGGGGGGCGACCGGGGAGCTGTTTTTT. Translation gives CASSQGDRGATGELFF.

The chain couples TRBV28 to TRBJ2-3; the match to TRBD2 covers 12 bases. The CDR3 is 16 amino acids. CDR1 MDHEN and CDR2 SYDVKM come from the germline V gene. V lost 3 bases to trimming and J lost 5 bases; unmatched junction nucleotides: 6. CDR3 in DNA: TGTGCCAGCAGTTTCCCTAGCGGGGGGGCAATAGATACGCAGTATTTT. It encodes CASSFPSGGAIDTQYF.

The rearrangement uses TRBV4-1 and TRBJ2-7; D is possibly TRBD1 (6 bases). CDR1 MGHRA and CDR2 YSYEKL come from the germline V gene. V shed 6 bases and J shed 1 base, with 10 bases lying between them. CDR3 length: 13 amino acids. CDR3 loop: CASRPGDSYEQYF. The CDR3 DNA follows: TGCGCCAGCAGACCAGGGGATTCCTACGAGCAGTACTTC.

The rearrangement links TRBV10-2 to TRBJ2-2, with unresolved D. The CDR3 is made up of 13 amino acids. The germline CDR1 and CDR2 sequences are WSHSY and SAAADI. The V end lost 7 bases, the J end lost 3 bases, and 9 bases lay between the germline ends. The CDR3 loop reads CASTGTYTGELFF. CDR3 in DNA: TGCGCCAGCACGGGCACATACACCGGGGAGCTGTTTTTT.

V is TRBV10-3 and J is TRBJ1-4, with D maybe TRBD1 (6 bases). CDR1 and CDR2 (germline): ENHRY, SYGVKD. Deletions cut 2 bases from V and 7 bases from J, with 17 bases between. This CDR3 spans 16 amino acids. CDR3 bases: TGTGCCATCAGTGAGGCGTTTAGGACAGAGGGTGAAAAACTGTTTTTT. Protein sequence: CAISEAFRTEGEKLFF.

V gene TRBV5-8 combines with J gene TRBJ2-6; D remains ambiguous. Germline CDR1 SGHTS, CDR2 YDEGEE. CDR3 length: 17 residues. Deletions cut 2 bases from V and 4 bases from J, with 16 bases between. Here the CDR3 reads CASSLLRSFSGANVLTF. As DNA, the CDR3 is TGTGCCAGCAGCTTACTGCGCAGTTTCTCCGGGGCCAACGTCCTGACTTTC.

V gene TRBV5-1 combines with J gene TRBJ1-2, with D unclear. Trimming took off 0 bases at V and 2 bases at J, with 8 bases between the two ends. Germline lookup yields CDR1 SGHRS and CDR2 YFSETQ. The CDR3 runs 14 residues. The CDR3 protein is CASSLGSPNYGYTF. The DNA for the CDR3 is TGCGCCAGCAGCTTGGGTTCCCCAAACTATGGCTACACCTTC.

This rearrangement joins TRBV10-2 to TRBJ2-7; D is undetermined. CDR1 and CDR2 (germline): WSHSY, SAAADI. There are 14 residues in the CDR3. V dropped 6 bases and J dropped 1 base, with 13 bases sitting between them. The CDR3 DNA sequence: TGCGCCAGCAGAGCGAGGAGCAGATCCTACGAGCAGTACTTC. Translation: CASRARSRSYEQYF.

This clone was counted once. V and J are TRBV28 and TRBJ1-2; D is unresolved. Germline CDR1 MDHEN, CDR2 SYDVKM. Deletions cut 5 bases from V and 3 bases from J, with 10 bases between. The CDR3 totals 13 residues. CDR3 sequence reads: CASSGVVDYGYTF. The CDR3 region has the DNA TGTGCCAGCAGTGGAGTGGTCGACTATGGCTACACCTTC.

The chain is built from TRBV18 and TRBJ2-7, with 8 bases fitting TRBD1. The germline V gene encodes CDR1 KGHSH and CDR2 LQKENI. The CDR3 consists of 14 residues. V trimming: 6 bases; J trimming: 5 bases; junction bases outside the gene matches: 9. DNA of the CDR3: TGTGCCAGCTCCCGAGGAGGACAGGGCGACGAGCAGTACTTC. Translation: CASSRGGQGDEQYF.

The chain uses TRBV19 and TRBJ1-5; D ambiguous. The CDR3 runs to 15 residues. The germline V gene has CDR1 LNHDA and CDR2 SQIVND (reference sequence). V dropped 4 bases and J dropped 5 bases, with 15 bases sitting between them. This chain's CDR3 is CASSKDSGFHQPQHF. The CDR3 DNA sequence: TGTGCCAGTAGTAAGGATTCCGGGTTTCATCAGCCCCAGCATTTT.

This chain joins TRBV30 and TRBJ2-6; D unresolved. The germline V and J ends were trimmed by 0 bases and 0 bases, with 6 bases remaining between them. The CDR3 contains 15 residues. Per germline, CDR1 GTSNPN and CDR2 SVGIG (reference sequence). CDR3: CAWSVWASGANVLTF. Here the CDR3 DNA reads TGTGCCTGGAGTGTATGGGCCTCTGGGGCCAACGTCCTGACTTTC. Full variable domain (missing parts from reference TRBV30 and TRBJ2-6): SQTIHQWPATLVQPVGSPLSLECTVEGTSNPNLYWYRQAAGRGLQLLFYSVGIGQISSEVPQNLSASRPQDRQFILSSKKLLLSDSGFYLCAWSVWASGANVLTFGAGSRLTVL.

This clone was detected once. The genes are TRBV7-2 and TRBJ1-2; D gene unclear. CDR1 is SGHTA, CDR2 FQGNSA, per germline. This CDR3 has 12 residues. V lost 4 bases and J 12 bases, leaving 15 bases between the germline ends. The CDR3 sequence: CASSYPSGLNTF. For the CDR3, the DNA is TGTGCCAGCAGCTATCCTAGTGGGCTGAACACCTTC.

The chain combines TRBV5-6 with TRBJ2-7; TRBD1 matches at 7 bases. The V gene end was trimmed by 1 base and the J gene end by 2 bases; junction bases not matched to a gene: 3. CDR1 and CDR2 (germline): SGHDT, YYEEEE. The CDR3 totals 14 residues. The DNA for the CDR3 is TGTGCCAGCAGCTTGCTACAGGGGACCTACGAGCAGTACTTC. Amino acid sequence: CASSLLQGTYEQYF.

The genes are TRBV2 and TRBJ2-2; TRBD1 aligns across 7 bases. V lost 1 base, J lost 5 bases, and 1 base stayed unmatched. The length of the CDR3 is 14 residues. CDR1 and CDR2 (germline): SNHLY, FYNNEI. CDR3 coding DNA: TGTGCCAGCAGTGAAGGACAGGGTACCGGGGAGCTGTTTTTT. Encoded protein: CASSEGQGTGELFF.